The 25 T cell receptor beta chains below come from one sample, sequenced in a study of Ad26.COV2.S vaccination and SARS-CoV-2 variants. Generated by immunoSEQ multiplex PCR, the TCRdb table keeps only in-frame clones and is missing some. The sample shows around 320,000 clones, about 82% of them seen only once. Indicated treatment: over 15 received Ad26.COV2.S at low or high dose, single or two shots; about 5 received placebo; per-sample allocation not given. Sampling happened 63 days after the first vaccine or placebo injection. The sample was peripheral blood, taken in a trial of Ad26.COV2.S vaccine versus placebo. The receptors derive from a person aged 18-60 years who received the Ad26.COV2.S COVID-19 vaccine or a placebo.

This CDR3 is CASGGQGNTEAFF. The DNA for the CDR3 is TGTGCCAGCGGGGGACAGGGTAACACTGAAGCTTTCTTT. This chain joins TRBV2 and TRBJ1-1, with 9 bases lining up with TRBD1. The CDR3 is made up of 13 amino acids. Per the germline V gene, CDR1 is SNHLY and CDR2 is FYNNEI. The junction had 3 bases not matched to a gene; V was cut back by 8 bases and J by 2 bases. The full variable domain, with the rest looked up from reference TRBV2 and TRBJ1-1, is EPEVTQTPSHQVTQMGQEVILRCVPISNHLYFYWYRQILGQKVEFLVSFYNNEISEKSEIFDDQFSVERPDGSNFTLKIRSTKLEDSAMYFCASGGQGNTEAFFGQGTRLTVV.

This chain joins TRBV11-2 and TRBJ1-1; unclear D gene. The germline V gene has CDR1 SGHAT and CDR2 FQNNGV. The V end lost 4 bases, the J end lost 1 base, and 10 bases lay between the germline ends. This CDR3 has 14 residues. CDR3 sequence: CASSSRAENTEAFF. CDR3 nucleotide sequence: TGTGCCAGCAGCTCACGGGCCGAGAACACTGAAGCTTTCTTT.

This sequence joins TRBV6-5 and TRBJ2-1, with TRBD2 matching over 9 bases. The CDR3 length is 15 residues. The trim removed 5 bases at V and 2 bases at J, leaving 4 bases unmatched. Germline V gene data show CDR1 as MNHEY and CDR2 as SVGAGI. The CDR3 region is CASSPLAGPYNEQFF. Written as DNA, the CDR3 is TGTGCCAGCAGTCCTCTAGCGGGGCCCTACAATGAGCAGTTCTTC.

This chain uses TRBV27 with TRBJ1-2; no firm D call. The CDR3 extends over 15 amino acids. The germline V and J ends were trimmed by 1 base and 6 bases, with 15 bases remaining between them. CDR1 is MNHEY and CDR2 is SMNVEV in the germline V gene (reference sequence). The chain's CDR3 is CASSLWAGGGNGYTF. DNA of the CDR3: TGTGCCAGCAGTTTATGGGCCGGCGGTGGTAATGGCTACACCTTC.

J is TRBJ1-3 and V is TRBV18, with TRBD1 identical over 7 bases. Germline values: CDR1 KGHSH, CDR2 LQKENI. Trimming removed 5 bases from V and 1 base from J; junction bases left unmatched: 17. CDR3 size: 19 residues. The CDR3 spells CASSGTAIQPVRSGNTIYF. CDR3 bases: TGTGCCAGCTCAGGGACAGCGATCCAGCCCGTCCGGTCTGGAAACACCATATATTTT.

This clone has a single count. The chain couples TRBV7-2 to TRBJ2-6; D is unresolved. The CDR3 has 16 residues. In germline, CDR1 is SGHTA, CDR2 FQGNSA. Trimming cost V 4 bases and J 2 bases, with 12 bases left between them. The CDR3 sequence is CASSSPLGTGANVLTF. The CDR3 DNA follows: TGTGCCAGCAGCTCCCCCCTGGGGACTGGGGCCAACGTCCTGACTTTC.

The V and J genes are TRBV13 and TRBJ2-2; D possibly corresponds to TRBD2 (6 bases). Trimming shortened V by 4 bases and J by 5 bases, and 14 bases separated the two germline ends. Germline V CDR1 and CDR2: PRHDT, FYEKMQ (reference sequence). The CDR3 totals 15 residues. In DNA form, the CDR3 reads TGTGCCAGCAGCTGGGAGGTTGGGGGGACCGGGGAGCTGTTTTTT. This translates into CASSWEVGGTGELFF.

The chain carries TRBV15 and TRBJ1-1; no clear D gene. This CDR3 contains 11 residues. Trimming stripped 8 bases from V and 3 bases from J, with 7 bases between. Germline-derived CDR1 and CDR2 are LNHNV and YYDKDF (reference sequence). CDR3 nucleotide sequence: TGTGCCACCGAGAGGGACACTGAAGCTTTCTTT. Protein product: CATERDTEAFF.

The chain joins TRBV19 to TRBJ1-1, with TRBD1 as a possible D gene (6 bases). The V gene's germline CDR1 is LNHDA and CDR2 SQIVND (reference sequence). This CDR3 is built from 15 residues. With 7 bases removed from V and 1 base from J, the gap between germline ends came to 16 bases. The CDR3 DNA is TGTGCCAGTAACGGGGGGCAGAGTTCGAACACTGAAGCTTTCTTT. Amino acid sequence: CASNGGQSSNTEAFF.

The J gene is TRBJ1-1, the V gene TRBV25-1; D gene unclear. V was shortened by 9 bases and J by 1 base, with 18 bases between the two germline ends. The CDR3 covers 15 residues. Per germline, CDR1 MGHDK and CDR2 SYGVNS. CDR3 residues: CASISNFWENTEAFF. CDR3 bases: TGTGCCAGTATATCCAATTTTTGGGAGAACACTGAAGCTTTCTTT.

The rearrangement links TRBV6-2 or TRBV6-3 to TRBJ1-1; no reliable D call. Trimming took off 3 bases at V and 4 bases at J, with 9 bases between the two ends. CDR3 length: 13 amino acids. Germline CDR1 and CDR2: MNHEY and SVGEGT. The CDR3 region is CASSYLGSTEAFF. CDR3 bases: TGTGCCAGCAGTTATTTAGGGAGCACTGAAGCTTTCTTT.

This chain links TRBV6-6 with TRBJ1-6; 10 bases are shared with TRBD1. CDR1 is MNHNY, CDR2 SVGAGI, per germline (reference sequence). The CDR3 is 14 residues long. Germline trimming cut 5 bases from V and 10 bases from J; bases unmatched to any gene: 5. In nucleotides, the CDR3 is TGTGCCAGCAGTGCCGACAGGGGGCGGTCACCCCTCCACTTT. Translation gives CASSADRGRSPLHF.

V usage is TRBV9 and J usage is TRBJ2-3, with a weak D call TRBD2 (7 bases). Trimming left V 7 bases short and J 0 bases short, with 12 bases between. The CDR3 consists of 14 residues. Germline V CDR1 and CDR2: SGDLS, YYNGEE. CDR3 region: CASGGGHSTDTQYF. CDR3 coding DNA: TGTGCCAGCGGCGGGGGCCACAGCACAGATACGCAGTATTTT.

The rearrangement uses TRBV5-1 and TRBJ1-6; TRBD1 aligns across 8 bases. Germline CDR1 SGHRS, CDR2 YFSETQ. Trimming removed 0 bases from V and 6 bases from J; junction bases left unmatched: 5. The CDR3 consists of 16 residues. The CDR3 bases are TGCGCCAGCAGCTTGGTGTCAGGGGGCACTAATTCACCCCTCCACTTT. Translation: CASSLVSGGTNSPLHF.

This chain uses TRBV7-2 with TRBJ1-2; 8 positions agree with TRBD1. With V trimmed by 0 bases and J by 1 base, 7 bases remained unmatched. Germline CDR1 SGHTA, CDR2 FQGNSA. This CDR3 spans 17 amino acids. CDR3 in amino acids: CASSLAGTGPFNYGYTF. The CDR3 region has the DNA TGTGCCAGCAGCTTAGCGGGGACAGGACCTTTTAACTATGGCTACACCTTC.

The rearrangement uses TRBV7-2 and TRBJ1-4, with 10 bases that match TRBD1. The germline V gene has CDR1 SGHTA and CDR2 FQGNSA. The CDR3 sequence is 17 residues long. V was pared by 5 bases and J by 8 bases, with 14 bases of the junction left unmatched. The CDR3 loop is CASSTTGGKSPLEKLFF. As DNA, the CDR3 is TGTGCCAGCAGCACGACAGGGGGCAAGTCTCCGCTGGAAAAACTGTTTTTT.

The chain carries TRBV7-8 and TRBJ2-6, with 7 bases lining up with TRBD2. Germline assignment: CDR1 SGHVS and CDR2 FQNEAQ. The CDR3 runs to 20 residues. With V trimmed by 2 bases and J by 0 bases, 13 bases remained unmatched. In DNA, the CDR3 is TGTGCCAGCAGCTTAAGCCTTGACCGGGGGGAGATCTCTGGGGCCAACGTCCTGACTTTC. Residues: CASSLSLDRGEISGANVLTF.

The CDR3 sequence: CASSKPSGTGNYGYTF. The CDR3 DNA reads TGTGCCAGCAGCAAACCCTCCGGGACAGGGAACTATGGCTACACCTTC. This chain joins TRBV6-6 and TRBJ1-2; 9 bases map to TRBD1. The J segment lost 2 bases and the V segment lost 6 bases, leaving 10 bases of the junction unmatched. This CDR3 comprises 16 residues. Germline loops: CDR1 MNHNY, CDR2 SVGAGI (reference sequence).

The V gene is TRBV9, the J gene TRBJ1-6; 7 bases align to TRBD1. V shed 4 bases and J 10 bases; nucleotides not matched to a gene: 11. Per the germline V gene, CDR1 is SGDLS and CDR2 is YYNGEE. This CDR3 comprises 15 residues. The CDR3 here is CASSQGQLFGSPLHF. DNA for the CDR3: TGTGCCAGCAGCCAGGGACAGCTATTTGGGTCACCCCTCCACTTT.

The V call is TRBV12-3 or TRBV12-4, the J call TRBJ1-2, with unresolved D. Trimming stripped 4 bases from V and 3 bases from J, with 6 bases between. There are 12 residues in the CDR3. The CDR3 DNA follows: TGTGCCAGCAGTTATGGGGACTATGGCTACACCTTC. It encodes CASSYGDYGYTF.

The V call is TRBV11-2, the J call TRBJ2-1, with D tentatively TRBD2 (6 bases). Trimming left V 4 bases short and J 15 bases short, with 19 bases between. Germline-derived CDR1 and CDR2 are SGHAT and FQNNGV. This CDR3 contains 13 residues. The CDR3 loop is CASSSTAREARFF. CDR3 nucleotide sequence: TGTGCCAGCAGCTCAACTGCCAGGGAGGCGAGGTTCTTC.

The chain joins TRBV28 to TRBJ1-2; 8 bases are a match to TRBD1. Unmatched junction bases numbered 13, after V lost 6 bases and J lost 4 bases. The CDR3 extends over 16 amino acids. Germline CDR1 reads MDHEN; CDR2 reads SYDVKM. The DNA of the CDR3 is TGTGCCAGCAGCATTGGGGACAGGAGCGCCATCTATGGCTACACCTTC. It yields the protein CASSIGDRSAIYGYTF.

The CDR3 loop reads CASRKRAYGYTF. CDR3 coding DNA: TGTGCCAGCAGGAAGAGGGCCTATGGCTACACCTTC. The rearrangement joins TRBV12-3 or TRBV12-4 to TRBJ1-2, with unresolved D. This CDR3 region has 12 residues. V was trimmed by 6 bases and J by 4 bases, leaving 9 bases between them.

V gene TRBV6-2 or TRBV6-3 combines with J gene TRBJ2-1; 10 nucleotides agree with TRBD2. The CDR3 runs 17 residues. CDR1 is MNHEY and CDR2 is SVGEGT in the germline V gene. V lost 2 bases and J lost 7; bases outside the gene matches: 11. This CDR3 reads CASSYPRSGGAKNEQFF. The CDR3 nucleotides are TGTGCCAGCAGTTACCCTAGGAGCGGGGGGGCCAAGAATGAGCAGTTCTTC.

This sequence joins TRBV7-9 and TRBJ1-6; 8 nucleotides align to TRBD1. With V trimmed by 5 bases and J by 7 bases, 7 bases remained unmatched. The CDR3 consists of 15 residues. Germline CDR1 and CDR2: SEHNR and FQNEAQ (reference sequence). The CDR3 DNA is TGTGCCAGCAGCCCCAGACAGGGGCGGAATTCACCCCTCCACTTT. This gives the protein CASSPRQGRNSPLHF. Variable domain in full (rest from reference TRBV7-9 and TRBJ1-6): DTGVSQNPRHKITKRGQNVTFRCDPISEHNRLYWYRQTLGQGPEFLTYFQNEAQLEKSRLLSDRFSAERPKGSFSTLEIQRTEQGDSAMYLCASSPRQGRNSPLHFGNGTRLTVT.